These 7 T cell receptor beta chains were sequenced from one sample in a study of T cells in Graves' hyperthyroidism and ophthalmopathy. Using RNA transcripts as the source, TCR beta CDR3 regions were amplified. HTBI primers were used for first-round RT-PCR of the TCR CDR3. TCRdb analysed the multiplex PCR reads with MiXCR anew, one entry per CDR3 protein. The data contain more than 550,000 distinct CDR3 sequences, 45% of them seen just once; the ten biggest clones take up roughly 7.2%. The sequencing input was peripheral blood or thyroid tissue (not recorded which). All receptors derive from an adult man with Graves' disease, either hyperthyroidism or ophthalmopathy (not recorded which).

This clonotype came up a few times. The chain has TRBV7-8 and TRBJ1-5; 8 nucleotides align to TRBD1. Germline V CDR1 and CDR2: SGHVS, FQNEAQ. J lost 0 bases, V lost 5 bases, and 9 bases had no gene match. CDR3 length: 17 amino acids. CDR3 bases: TGTGCCAGCAGCCTGAGGGAGGACAGGGCTAGCAATCAGCCCCAGCATTTT. It translates to CASSLREDRASNQPQHF.

V usage is TRBV19 and J usage is TRBJ1-2, with no clear D. This CDR3 spans 13 amino acids. V lost 5 bases, J lost 3 bases, and 10 bases lay in between. CDR1 and CDR2 from the germline V gene are LNHDA and SQIVND (reference sequence). In nucleotides, the CDR3 is TGTGCCAGTAGTGCGGTAATAGACTATGGCTACACCTTC. Translated, it gives CASSAVIDYGYTF.

This clonotype has only a few counts. This sequence joins TRBV7-8 and TRBJ2-5; the match to TRBD2 covers 8 bases. V lost 5 bases to trimming and J lost 2 bases; unmatched junction nucleotides: 13. Germline lookup yields CDR1 SGHVS and CDR2 FQNEAQ. The CDR3 runs to 17 residues. The CDR3 region is CASSQNGAAGAQETQYF. In DNA form, the CDR3 reads TGTGCCAGCAGCCAGAACGGTGCAGCGGGGGCGCAAGAGACCCAGTACTTC.

The chain couples TRBV12-3 or TRBV12-4 to TRBJ1-1; no reliable D call. The V end lost 1 base, the J end lost 7 bases, and 19 bases lay between the germline ends. CDR3 length: 16 residues. Here the CDR3 DNA reads TGTGCCAGCAGTTTAGGATCCGGAGCCGACGGGGATGAAGCTTTCTTT. Protein: CASSLGSGADGDEAFF.

The genes are TRBV19 and TRBJ1-2; 11 positions agree with TRBD1. CDR1 and CDR2 from the germline V gene are LNHDA and SQIVND (reference sequence). CDR3 length equals 15 residues. The V gene end was trimmed by 7 bases and the J gene end by 0 bases; junction bases not matched to a gene: 4. CDR3: CASNLGQGANYGYTF. In DNA, the CDR3 is TGTGCCAGTAATCTGGGACAGGGGGCTAACTATGGCTACACCTTC.

In its sample, this clonotype was seen many times. CDR3 sequence: CSVEMGAVNNSPLHF. CDR3 DNA: TGCAGCGTTGAAATGGGTGCAGTAAATAATTCACCCCTCCACTTT. The chain combines TRBV29-1 with TRBJ1-6, with D uncertain. Germline CDR1 and CDR2: SQVTM and ANQGSEA. This CDR3 has 15 residues. V was trimmed by 2 bases and J by 5 bases, leaving 13 bases between them.

This chain connects TRBV25-1 to TRBJ1-4; D is possibly TRBD1 (5 bases). The CDR3 contains 14 residues. Trimming cost V 6 bases and J 4 bases, with 12 bases left between them. The V gene's germline CDR1 is MGHDK and CDR2 SYGVNS. The CDR3 nucleotides are TGTGCCAGCAGGACGGCAGGGCGTAATGAAAAACTGTTTTTT. This encodes CASRTAGRNEKLFF.